These T cell receptor beta chains were read from a single sample in a study of blood T cell repertoires in COVID-19. Some clones are missing from TCRdb's copy, which holds only in-frame ones; the method was immunoSEQ multiplex PCR. The sample holds around 250,000 clones; 85% to 95% are singletons and the top ten take 2.5% to 3%. The sequenced sample consisted of PBMCs or T cells enriched from blood (not recorded which). Receptor source: a man in his forties or fifties who had been exposed to COVID-19. CDR3s include the opening cysteine and the closing phenylalanine or tryptophan. The D gene is left open where the match is weak. Rows give clone size only sometimes, using once, few, many, or a class for an expanded clone.

>TRBJ1-3|TRBV2|.|TRBD1
CASTGTGSSGNTIYF
TGTGCCAGCACCGGGACAGGAAGCTCTGGAAACACCATATATTTT
>TRBJ2-6|TRBV27|.|.
CASSHLRVATTLGANVLTF
TGTGCCAGCAGTCACTTGAGGGTAGCTACGACTTTGGGGGCCAACGTCCTGACTTTC
>TRBJ1-6|TRBV19|.|TRBD1
CASSQTGGNSPLHF
TGTGCCAGTAGCCAAACAGGGGGGAATTCACCCCTCCACTTT
>TRBJ2-2|TRBV29-1|once|.
CSVDESNTGELFF
TGCAGCGTTGATGAGTCGAACACCGGGGAGCTGTTTTTT
>TRBJ1-6|TRBV18|.|.
CASSQNRETFNSPLHF
TGTGCCAGCTCACAAAACCGGGAAACCTTTAATTCACCCCTCCACTTT
>TRBJ2-5|TRBV27|.|.
CASSFAREETQYF
TGTGCCAGCAGTTTCGCAAGGGAGGAGACCCAGTACTTC
>TRBJ2-1|TRBV5-1|.|TRBD1
CASSRDSSYNEQFF
TGCGCCAGCAGTAGGGACAGCTCCTACAATGAGCAGTTCTTC
>TRBJ2-7|TRBV28|.|TRBD1
CASRQNRGPTYEQYF
TGTGCCAGCAGACAAAACAGGGGGCCTACCTACGAGCAGTACTTC
>TRBJ2-7|TRBV27|.|.
CASSLFQGYEQYF
TGTGCCAGCAGTTTATTCCAGGGGTACGAGCAGTACTTC
>TRBJ2-7|TRBV6-2/TRBV6-3|.|TRBD2
CASSYSTSGTYEQYF
TGTGCCAGCAGTTACTCGACTAGCGGGACCTACGAGCAGTACTTC
>TRBJ1-1|TRBV19|.|.
CASSITPGNTEAFF
TGTGCCAGTAGTATAACCCCAGGGAACACTGAAGCTTTCTTT
>TRBJ2-7|TRBV6-2/TRBV6-3|.|TRBD2
CASSSTKRLADTYEQYF
TGTGCCAGCAGCTCTACCAAGAGACTAGCGGATACCTACGAGCAGTACTTC
>TRBJ2-7|TRBV13|.|TRBD2
CASSPRTSISYEQYF
TGTGCCAGCAGCCCCCGGACTAGTATTTCCTACGAGCAGTACTTC
>TRBJ2-7|TRBV13|.|.
CASSERRATYEQYF
TGTGCCAGCAGCGAGCGCAGGGCGACCTACGAGCAGTACTTC
>TRBJ1-2|TRBV13|.|TRBD1
CASSAHSGGLYGYTF
TGTGCCAGCAGCGCCCACTCAGGGGGCTTGTATGGCTACACCTTC
>TRBJ2-1|TRBV7-3|.|.
CASSLTRGNEQFF
TGTGCCAGCAGCCTGACTAGGGGCAATGAGCAGTTCTTC
>TRBJ2-7|TRBV5-6|.|.
CASSFRDTSYEQYF
TGTGCCAGCAGCTTCCGGGACACTTCCTACGAGCAGTACTTC
>TRBJ2-1|TRBV4-3|few|TRBD2
CASSQGTSGTYNEQFF
TGCGCCAGCAGCCAAGGCACTAGCGGTACCTACAATGAGCAGTTCTTC
>TRBJ2-1|TRBV5-3|.|.
CAQLLDKVRHNEQFF
TGTGCCCAACTACTAGACAAGGTTCGACACAATGAGCAGTTCTTC
>TRBJ2-2|TRBV10-3|.|TRBD2
CAIRSGTSGNTGELFF
TGTGCCATCAGATCCGGGACTAGCGGGAACACCGGGGAGCTGTTTTTT
>TRBJ2-3|TRBV24-1|.|.
CATSDPFNQHTDTQYF
TGTGCCACCAGTGATCCCTTCAATCAACACACAGATACGCAGTATTTT
>TRBJ2-1|TRBV10-1|.|.
CASSEIGGVFF
TGCGCCAGCAGTGAGATAGGGGGGGTGTTCTTC
>TRBJ1-1|TRBV19|.|.
CASFQGRGSNTEAFF
TGTGCCAGCTTCCAGGGGAGGGGTTCGAACACTGAAGCTTTCTTT
>TRBJ2-1|TRBV15|.|.
CATSRDYSSYNEQFF
TGTGCCACCAGCAGAGACTACAGCTCCTACAATGAGCAGTTCTTC
>TRBJ1-1|TRBV5-1|.|TRBD1
CASSLGQGGTTEAFF
TGCGCCAGCAGCTTGGGACAGGGGGGAACCACTGAAGCTTTCTTT
>TRBJ2-7|TRBV19|once|.
CASSTSRDSSYEQYF
TGTGCCAGTAGTACGTCGCGGGACAGCTCCTACGAGCAGTACTTC
>TRBJ2-2|TRBV12-2|.|.
CASRSSVPQPSLAGRHPVTGELFF
TGTGCAAGTCGCTCGTCAGTACCTCAGCCCTCACTAGCGGGAAGACACCCAGTCACCGGGGAGCTGTTTTTT
>TRBJ2-3|TRBV5-4|.|TRBD1
CASSLEDRVITDTQYF
TGTGCCAGCAGCTTGGAGGACAGGGTGATTACAGATACGCAGTATTTT
>TRBJ2-1|TRBV5-6|.|.
CASSLGDLASGNEQFF
TGTGCCAGCAGCTTGGGGGATCTAGCGTCTGGGAATGAGCAGTTCTTC
>TRBJ2-7|TRBV5-1|.|.
CASSIDRYEQYF
TGCGCCAGCAGCATCGACAGATACGAGCAGTACTTC
>TRBJ1-1|TRBV4-1|.|TRBD1
CASSQGDRLTGKAFF
TGCGCCAGCAGCCAAGGGGACAGACTTACTGGTAAAGCTTTCTTT
>TRBJ2-3|TRBV7-3|.|TRBD2
CASSPARRSGRATDTQYF
TGTGCCAGCAGCCCGGCTCGGAGAAGCGGGAGGGCCACAGATACGCAGTATTTT
>TRBJ1-5|TRBV11-2|.|.
CASSLMGGRGQPQHF
TGTGCCAGCAGCCTAATGGGGGGTAGGGGACAGCCCCAGCATTTT
>TRBJ2-3|TRBV3-1/TRBV3-2|.|.
CASSQGGGTTDTQYF
TGTGCCAGCAGCCAAGGGGGGGGCACCACAGATACGCAGTATTTT
>TRBJ2-4|TRBV9|.|.
CASSVEGENIQYF
TGTGCCAGCAGCGTAGAGGGGGAAAACATTCAGTACTTC
>TRBJ2-3|TRBV7-3|.|.
CASSRTPLRTDTQYF
TGTGCCAGCAGCCGGACACCTTTACGCACAGATACGCAGTATTTT
>TRBJ2-1|TRBV7-3|.|.
CASSFNPGVSYNEQFF
TGTGCCAGCAGCTTCAACCCGGGGGTATCCTACAATGAGCAGTTCTTC
>TRBJ1-5|TRBV5-5|.|TRBD1
CASSRDRGEPQHF
TGTGCCAGCAGCAGGGACAGGGGGGAGCCCCAGCATTTT
>TRBJ1-2|TRBV19|.|.
CASSIGRQISYGYTF
TGTGCCAGTAGTATAGGGCGGCAGATCTCCTATGGCTACACCTTC
>TRBJ2-1|TRBV19|once|TRBD2
CASMPGIAGWGSYNEQFF
TGTGCCAGTATGCCCGGAATAGCGGGATGGGGGTCCTACAATGAGCAGTTCTTC